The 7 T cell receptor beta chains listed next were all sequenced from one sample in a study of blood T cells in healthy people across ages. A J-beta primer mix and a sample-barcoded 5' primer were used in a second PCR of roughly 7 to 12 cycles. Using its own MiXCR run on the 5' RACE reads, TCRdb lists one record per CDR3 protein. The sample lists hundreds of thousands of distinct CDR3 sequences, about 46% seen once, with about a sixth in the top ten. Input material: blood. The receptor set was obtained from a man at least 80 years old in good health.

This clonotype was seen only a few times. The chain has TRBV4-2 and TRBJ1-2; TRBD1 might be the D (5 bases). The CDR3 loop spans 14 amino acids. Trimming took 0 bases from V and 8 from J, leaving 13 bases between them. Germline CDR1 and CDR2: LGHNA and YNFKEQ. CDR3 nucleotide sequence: TGTGCCAGCAGCCAAGACGACAGCGGCGGGGGCTACACCTTC. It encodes CASSQDDSGGGYTF.

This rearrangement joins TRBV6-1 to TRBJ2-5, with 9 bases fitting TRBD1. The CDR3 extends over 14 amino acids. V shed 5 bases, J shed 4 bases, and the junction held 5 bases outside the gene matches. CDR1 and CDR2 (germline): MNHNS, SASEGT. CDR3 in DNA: TGTGCCAGCAGTCCGCGACAGGGGGGAGAGACCCAGTACTTC. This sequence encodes CASSPRQGGETQYF.

CDR3 region: CASSVIAGGSNNEQYF. The CDR3 DNA follows: TGTGCCAGCAGCGTAATAGCGGGAGGATCAAACAATGAGCAGTACTTC. V is TRBV9 and J is TRBJ2-1; 10 bases match TRBD2. The end of the DNA fits TRBJ2-7 better, so the J call may be wrong. The CDR3 is made up of 16 amino acids. Germline-derived CDR1 and CDR2 are SGDLS and YYNGEE.

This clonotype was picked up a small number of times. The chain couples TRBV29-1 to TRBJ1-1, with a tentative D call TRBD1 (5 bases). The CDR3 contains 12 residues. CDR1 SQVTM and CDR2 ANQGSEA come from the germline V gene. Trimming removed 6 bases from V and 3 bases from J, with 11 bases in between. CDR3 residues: CSVRRGDTEAFF. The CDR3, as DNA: TGCAGCGTGAGGCGGGGGGACACTGAAGCTTTCTTT.

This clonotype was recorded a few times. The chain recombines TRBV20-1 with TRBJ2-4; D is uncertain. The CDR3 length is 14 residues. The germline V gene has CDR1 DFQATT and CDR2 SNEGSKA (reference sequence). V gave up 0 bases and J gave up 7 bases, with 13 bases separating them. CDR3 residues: CSARDPLKENIQYF. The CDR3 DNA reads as TGCAGTGCTAGAGACCCCCTTAAGGAGAACATTCAGTACTTC.

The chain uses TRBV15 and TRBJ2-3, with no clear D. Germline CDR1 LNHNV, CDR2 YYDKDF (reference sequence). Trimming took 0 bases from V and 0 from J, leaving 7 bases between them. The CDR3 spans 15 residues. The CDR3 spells CATSRDRLSTDTQYF. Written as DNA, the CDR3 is TGTGCCACCAGCAGAGATCGGCTTAGCACAGATACGCAGTATTTT.

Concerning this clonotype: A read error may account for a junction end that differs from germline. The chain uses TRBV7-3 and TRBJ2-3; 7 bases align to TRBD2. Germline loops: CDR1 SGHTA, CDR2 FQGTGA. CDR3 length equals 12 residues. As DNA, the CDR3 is TGTGCCTGCAGCTTAGCGGGAGATACGCAGTATTTT. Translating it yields CACSLAGDTQYF. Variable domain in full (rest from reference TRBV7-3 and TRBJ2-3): GAGVSQTPSNKVTEKGKYVELRCDPISGHTALYWYRQSLGQGPEFLIYFQGTGAADDSGLPNDRFFAVRPEGSVSTLKIQRTERGDSAVYLCACSLAGDTQYFGPGTRLTVL.